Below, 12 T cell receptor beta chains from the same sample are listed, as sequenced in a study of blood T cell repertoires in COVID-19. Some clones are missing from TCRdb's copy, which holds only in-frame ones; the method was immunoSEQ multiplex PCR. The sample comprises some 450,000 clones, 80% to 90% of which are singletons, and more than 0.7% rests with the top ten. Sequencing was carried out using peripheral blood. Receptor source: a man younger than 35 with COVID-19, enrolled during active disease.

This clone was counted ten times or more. CDR3 in DNA: TGCGCCAGCAGCCATAGTCTAGCGGCCCTCGCGAACACCGGGGAGCTGTTTTTT. Translating gives CASSHSLAALANTGELFF. J is TRBJ2-2 and V is TRBV4-1; 7 bases fit TRBD2. The trim removed 3 bases at V and 0 bases at J, leaving 10 bases unmatched. Per the germline V gene, CDR1 is MGHRA and CDR2 is YSYEKL. The CDR3 covers 18 residues.

As DNA, the CDR3 is TGTGCCAGCAGCGTAGGAGGAGGGGCCTATAATTCACCCCTCCACTTT. Its protein product is CASSVGGGAYNSPLHF. The chain has TRBV9 and TRBJ1-6, with D possibly matching TRBD1 (5 bases). V gave up 0 bases and J gave up 2 bases, with 9 bases separating them. The CDR3 length is 16 residues. Per germline, CDR1 SGDLS and CDR2 YYNGEE.

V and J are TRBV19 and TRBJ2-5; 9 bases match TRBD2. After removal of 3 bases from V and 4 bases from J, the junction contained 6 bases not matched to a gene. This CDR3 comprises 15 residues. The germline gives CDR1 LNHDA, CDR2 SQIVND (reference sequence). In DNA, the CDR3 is TGTGCCAGTAGTATCCAGGCGGGGGGGCTAGAGACCCAGTACTTC. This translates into CASSIQAGGLETQYF. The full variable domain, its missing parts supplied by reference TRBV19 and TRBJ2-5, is DGGITQSPKYLFRKEGQNVTLSCEQNLNHDAMYWYRQDPGQGLRLIYYSQIVNDFQKGDIAEGYSVSREKKESFPLTVTSAQKNPTAFYLCASSIQAGGLETQYFGPGTRLLVL.

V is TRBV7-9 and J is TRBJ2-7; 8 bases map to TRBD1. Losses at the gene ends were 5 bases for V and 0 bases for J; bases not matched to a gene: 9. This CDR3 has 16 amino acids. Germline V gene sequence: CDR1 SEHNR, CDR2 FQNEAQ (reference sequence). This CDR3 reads CASSPPGTGSSYEQYF. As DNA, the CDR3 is TGTGCCAGCAGCCCTCCGGGGACAGGTAGCTCCTACGAGCAGTACTTC.

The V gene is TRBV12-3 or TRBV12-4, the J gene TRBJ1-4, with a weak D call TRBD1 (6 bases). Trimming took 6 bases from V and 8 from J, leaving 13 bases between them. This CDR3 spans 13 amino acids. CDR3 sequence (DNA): TGTGCCAGCAGCCGGGACACCTGGGAAAAACTGTTTTTT. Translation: CASSRDTWEKLFF.

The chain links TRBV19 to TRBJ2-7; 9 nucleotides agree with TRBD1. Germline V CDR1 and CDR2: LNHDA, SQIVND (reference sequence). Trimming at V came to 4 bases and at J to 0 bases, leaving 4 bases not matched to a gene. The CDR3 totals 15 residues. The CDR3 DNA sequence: TGTGCCAGTAGTACACAGGGGGCCCCCTCCTACGAGCAGTACTTC. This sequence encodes CASSTQGAPSYEQYF.

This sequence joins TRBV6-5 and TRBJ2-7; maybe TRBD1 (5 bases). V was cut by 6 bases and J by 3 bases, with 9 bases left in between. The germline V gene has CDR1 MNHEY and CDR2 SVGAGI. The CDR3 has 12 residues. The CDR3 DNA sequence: TGTGCCAGCAGCGACAGTTACTACGAGCAGTACTTC. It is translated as CASSDSYYEQYF.

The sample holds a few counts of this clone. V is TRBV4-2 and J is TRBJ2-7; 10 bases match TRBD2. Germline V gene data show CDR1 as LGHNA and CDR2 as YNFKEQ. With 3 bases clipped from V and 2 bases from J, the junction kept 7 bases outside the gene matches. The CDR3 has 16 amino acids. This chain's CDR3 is CASSHLRTSGTYEQYF. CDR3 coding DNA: TGTGCCAGCAGCCACCTTCGGACTAGCGGTACCTACGAGCAGTACTTC.

CDR3 nucleotide sequence: TGTGCCAGCAGCTTAGTCGTCGGGGGGGCCTTGAAGACCCAGTACTTC. Translating it yields CASSLVVGGALKTQYF. This chain connects TRBV7-6 to TRBJ2-5; 8 bases are a match to TRBD2. The germline V gene encodes CDR1 SGHVS and CDR2 FNYEAQ. V dropped 1 base and J dropped 6; count of bases not matched to a gene: 10. This CDR3 is 16 amino acids long.

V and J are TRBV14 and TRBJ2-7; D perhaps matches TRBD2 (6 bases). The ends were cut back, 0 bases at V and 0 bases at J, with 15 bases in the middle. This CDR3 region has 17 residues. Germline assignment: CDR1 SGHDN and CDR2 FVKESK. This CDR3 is CASSQDSRRLGSYEQYF. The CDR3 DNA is TGTGCCAGCAGCCAAGATTCGCGCAGACTAGGCTCCTACGAGCAGTACTTC. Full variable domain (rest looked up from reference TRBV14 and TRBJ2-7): EAGVTQFPSHSVIEKGQTVTLRCDPISGHDNLYWYRRVMGKEIKFLLHFVKESKQDESGMPNNRFLAERTGGTYSTLKVQPAELEDSGVYFCASSQDSRRLGSYEQYFGPGTRLTVT.

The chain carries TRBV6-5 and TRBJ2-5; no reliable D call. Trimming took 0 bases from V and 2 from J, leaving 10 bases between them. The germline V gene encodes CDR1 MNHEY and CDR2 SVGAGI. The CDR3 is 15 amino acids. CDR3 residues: CASSYSGARQETQYF. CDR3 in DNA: TGTGCCAGCAGTTACTCCGGAGCTAGACAAGAGACCCAGTACTTC.

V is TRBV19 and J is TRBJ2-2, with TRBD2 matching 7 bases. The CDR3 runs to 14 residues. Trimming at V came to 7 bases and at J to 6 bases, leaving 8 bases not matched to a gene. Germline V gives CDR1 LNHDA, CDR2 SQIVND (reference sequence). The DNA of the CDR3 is TGTGCCAGTACGGGGACTATGATGTCCGGGGAGCTGTTTTTT. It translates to CASTGTMMSGELFF. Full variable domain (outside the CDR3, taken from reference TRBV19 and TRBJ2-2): DGGITQSPKYLFRKEGQNVTLSCEQNLNHDAMYWYRQDPGQGLRLIYYSQIVNDFQKGDIAEGYSVSREKKESFPLTVTSAQKNPTAFYLCASTGTMMSGELFFGEGSRLTVL.